This T cell receptor beta chain was sequenced for a study of T cell responses to AZD1222 COVID-19 vaccine. Repertoires were generated with immunoSEQ multiplex PCR, while TCRdb's copy carries only in-frame clones and drops some. Of more than 90,000 clones in the sample, approximately 90% were seen once. V dropped 5 bases and J dropped 6; count of bases not matched to a gene: 5. The CDR3 runs to 14 residues. The germline CDR1 and CDR2 sequences are KGHSH and LQKENI. This chain connects TRBV18 to TRBJ1-1; 11 bases map to TRBD1. The TCR comes from an adult in good health. The specimen was peripheral blood, collected on day 0 of AZD1222 vaccination. The CDR3 sequence is CASSGQGAGAEAFF. In nucleotides, the CDR3 is TGTGCCAGCTCAGGACAGGGGGCGGGCGCTGAAGCTTTCTTT.